This passage covers 32 T cell receptor beta chains from one sample sequenced in a study of vaccination effects on CD4 cells after COVID-19. No antigen is known for these receptors. Following 10 days of culture, CD4+ T cells were isolated. This individual tested PCR-positive for SARS-CoV-2 infection between March and December 2020. All participants had two doses of either the BNT162b2 or mRNA-1273 vaccine. Assay used: immunoSEQ multiplex PCR; TCRdb lists only in-frame clones, some missing. The profile covers about 50,000 clones, with about four fifths appearing a single time and 5% to 5.5% taken by the ten largest. Sequenced here: CD4+ T cells from PBMCs cultured without peptide, sampled after COVID-19 vaccination. Receptors were obtained from a human donor who had a prior SARS-CoV-2 infection.

V and J are TRBV19 and TRBJ2-5; the D gene is possibly TRBD2 (5 bases). The V end was cut by 1 base, the J end by 5 bases, with 8 bases between. This CDR3 region has 13 residues. Germline values: CDR1 LNHDA, CDR2 SQIVND (reference sequence). DNA of the CDR3: TGTGCCAGTAGTATAGCGGGGTTTGAGACCCAGTACTTC. Translated: CASSIAGFETQYF.

The rearrangement links TRBV6-5 to TRBJ1-4; the D is unclear. This CDR3 spans 11 amino acids. Germline loops: CDR1 MNHEY, CDR2 SVGAGI. Trimming left V 6 bases short and J 4 bases short, with 3 bases between. The CDR3 protein is CASRLNEKLFF. Written as DNA, the CDR3 is TGTGCCAGCAGGCTTAATGAAAAACTGTTTTTT.

This clone came up a few times. The gene calls are TRBV21-1 and TRBJ2-7. TRBV21-1 is shown as a pseudogene. The CDR3 runs 14 residues. CDR3 amino acids: CASSAPEDTYEQYF. The DNA for the CDR3 is TGTGCCAGCAGCGCCCCGGAGGACACCTACGAGCAGTACTTC.

The chain employs TRBV9 and TRBJ2-1; D uncertain. From germline, CDR1 is SGDLS and CDR2 YYNGEE. Trimming removed 1 base from V and 8 bases from J, with 10 bases in between. There are 13 residues in the CDR3. The CDR3, as DNA: TGTGCCAGCAGCGTAATGGGTATCGATGAGCAGTTCTTC. The encoded protein is CASSVMGIDEQFF.

The rearrangement links TRBV9 to TRBJ1-1; 11 bases are a match to TRBD1. Looked up from germline, CDR1 is SGDLS and CDR2 is YYNGEE. The CDR3 runs 14 residues. The J segment lost 7 bases and the V segment lost 1 base, leaving 3 bases of the junction unmatched. The CDR3 loop reads CASSVTDRGLEAFF. In nucleotides, the CDR3 is TGTGCCAGCAGCGTAACGGACAGGGGGCTTGAAGCTTTCTTT.

This clone appeared a few times. The chain carries TRBV7-3 and TRBJ2-1, with 10 bases matching TRBD2. This CDR3 has 15 amino acids. Germline CDR1 SGHTA, CDR2 FQGTGA. V lost 3 bases and J lost 5; bases outside the gene matches: 4. The CDR3 sequence is CASSLTSGFNNEQFF. The DNA of the CDR3 is TGTGCCAGCAGCTTGACTAGCGGGTTTAACAATGAGCAGTTCTTC.

The DNA of the CDR3 is TGTGCCAGCAGTTCGGCGGGGGTGGAGACCCAGTACTTC. Protein: CASSSAGVETQYF. The chain recombines TRBV6-5 with TRBJ2-5; TRBD2 matches 7 bases. This CDR3 has 13 residues. The ends lost 4 bases at V and 5 bases at J; junction bases unmatched: 4. Germline CDR1 MNHEY, CDR2 SVGAGI.

The chain uses TRBV7-2 and TRBJ1-5; D is unclear. This CDR3 spans 13 amino acids. Germline-derived CDR1 and CDR2 are SGHTA and FQGNSA. V lost 3 bases, J lost 7 bases, and 10 bases lay in between. In DNA form, the CDR3 reads TGTGCCAGCAGCTTGAGGGCCCACCAGCCCCAGCATTTT. Protein: CASSLRAHQPQHF. The full variable domain, with the rest looked up from reference TRBV7-2 and TRBJ1-5, is GAGVSQSPSNKVTEKGKDVELRCDPISGHTALYWYRQSLGQGLEFLIYFQGNSAPDKSGLPSDRFSAERTGGSVSTLTIQRTQQEDSAVYLCASSLRAHQPQHFGDGTRLSIL.

This sequence joins TRBV7-8 and TRBJ2-5, with TRBD2 identical over 10 bases. Trimming took 5 bases from V and 7 from J; bases not matched to a gene: 10. The CDR3 length is 15 residues. The germline gives CDR1 SGHVS, CDR2 FQNEAQ. The CDR3 is CASSDGLAAPGTQYF. The CDR3 nucleotides read TGTGCCAGCAGCGACGGACTAGCGGCCCCAGGGACCCAGTACTTC.

This sequence joins TRBV5-1 and TRBJ2-5; D perhaps matches TRBD2 (6 bases). Germline V CDR1 and CDR2: SGHRS, YFSETQ. V lost 4 bases to trimming and J lost 1 base, with 11 bases between them. CDR3 length equals 14 residues. The CDR3 nucleotides are TGCGCCAGCAGCCATAGGGGACTCCAAGAGACCCAGTACTTC. Its protein is CASSHRGLQETQYF.

V is TRBV15 and J is TRBJ2-6; tentatively, D is TRBD1 (6 bases). CDR1 and CDR2 from the germline V gene are LNHNV and YYDKDF (reference sequence). The V gene lost 4 bases and the J gene lost 3 bases, with 13 bases spanning the gap. The length of the CDR3 is 16 residues. The CDR3 sequence is CATSKSRGFGANVLTF. The CDR3 region has the DNA TGTGCCACCAGCAAATCTAGGGGGTTTGGGGCCAACGTCCTGACTTTC.

The chain carries TRBV18 and TRBJ2-7, with 9 bases aligning to TRBD1. This CDR3 spans 14 amino acids. Germline trimming cut 2 bases from V and 6 bases from J; bases unmatched to any gene: 5. In germline, CDR1 is KGHSH, CDR2 LQKENI. The CDR3 nucleotides are TGTGCCAGCTCACCATTAGGGACAGGGAGCGAGCAGTACTTC. This gives the protein CASSPLGTGSEQYF.

This clone was observed a single time. J is TRBJ2-5 and V is TRBV10-3, with TRBD2 matching 15 bases. Losses at the gene ends were 4 bases for V and 5 bases for J; bases not matched to a gene: 8. The CDR3 has 17 residues. Germline-derived CDR1 and CDR2 are ENHRY and SYGVKD. The CDR3 reads CAISVGLAGGPSETQYF. The CDR3 DNA is TGTGCCATCAGTGTTGGACTAGCGGGAGGGCCGTCTGAGACCCAGTACTTC.

This clone was observed a handful of times. The chain has TRBV6-2 or TRBV6-3 and TRBJ2-5; D remains ambiguous. Between the trimmed V and J ends, which lost 6 bases and 2 bases, there was a span of 13 bases. The CDR3 is 14 amino acids. CDR1 is MNHEY, CDR2 SVGEGT, per germline. The chain's CDR3 is CASSSTPVQETQYF. The DNA of the CDR3 is TGTGCCAGCAGCTCCACCCCCGTACAAGAGACCCAGTACTTC.

The chain combines TRBV15 with TRBJ1-5; 7 nucleotides match TRBD1. The CDR3 has 15 residues. The V gene's germline CDR1 is LNHNV and CDR2 YYDKDF (reference sequence). V lost 4 bases and J lost 1; bases outside the gene matches: 4. CDR3 nucleotide sequence: TGTGCCACCAGCACACAGGGGAAGAGCAATCAGCCCCAGCATTTT. Translation: CATSTQGKSNQPQHF. The whole variable domain, filled in from reference TRBV15 and TRBJ1-5, reads DAMVIQNPRYQVTQFGKPVTLSCSQTLNHNVMYWYQQKSSQAPKLLFHYYDKDFNNEADTPDNFQSRRPNTSFCFLDIRSPGLGDTAMYLCATSTQGKSNQPQHFGDGTRLSIL.

J is TRBJ2-1 and V is TRBV7-6; D unclear. Trimming removed 5 bases at V and 3 bases at J, with 11 bases between. This CDR3 is 14 amino acids long. The germline V gene encodes CDR1 SGHVS and CDR2 FNYEAQ. CDR3 coding DNA: TGTGCCAGCAGCCTGGATTTTGGCTACAATGAGCAGTTCTTC. Its protein is CASSLDFGYNEQFF. The full variable domain, its missing parts supplied by reference TRBV7-6 and TRBJ2-1, is GAGVSQSPRYKVTKRGQDVALRCDPISGHVSLYWYRQALGQGPEFLTYFNYEAQQDKSGLPNDRFSAERPEGSISTLTIQRTEQRDSAMYRCASSLDFGYNEQFFGPGTRLTVL.

The chain is built from TRBV7-9 and TRBJ1-2, with TRBD1 matching over 7 bases. The CDR3 extends over 16 amino acids. After removal of 5 bases from V and 7 bases from J, the junction contained 16 bases not matched to a gene. The germline V gene has CDR1 SEHNR and CDR2 FQNEAQ (reference sequence). DNA of the CDR3: TGTGCCAGCAGCCCACGAAGGGGACAGTCGTTCGTTGGCTACACCTTC. It is translated as CASSPRRGQSFVGYTF.

The CDR3 DNA follows: TGTGCCACCTTCGACCGGGGGGTCACTGAAGCTTTCTTT. It is translated as CATFDRGVTEAFF. The genes are TRBV6-5 and TRBJ1-1; D may be TRBD1 (5 bases). The V gene lost 10 bases and the J gene lost 4 bases, with 16 bases spanning the gap. The CDR3 spans 13 residues. Germline values: CDR1 MNHEY, CDR2 SVGAGI.

V and J are TRBV7-9 and TRBJ1-1, with D possibly matching TRBD1 (5 bases). V was cut by 1 base and J by 0 bases, with 6 bases left in between. Germline CDR1 is SEHNR and CDR2 is FQNEAQ (reference sequence). The CDR3 consists of 14 residues. This chain's CDR3 is CASSLGTLNTEAFF. The CDR3 DNA reads as TGTGCCAGCAGCTTAGGGACATTGAACACTGAAGCTTTCTTT.

The CDR3 coding sequence is TGTGCCAGTAGTATTCGGCATAATAGCAATCAGCCCCAGCATTTT. Its protein product is CASSIRHNSNQPQHF. The genes are TRBV19 and TRBJ1-5; no clear D gene. Trimming pared 3 bases from V and 0 bases from J, leaving 9 bases between. Germline CDR1 and CDR2: LNHDA and SQIVND (reference sequence). The CDR3 has 15 residues.

The chain carries TRBV30 and TRBJ1-1, with unresolved D. Deletions cut 2 bases from V and 2 bases from J, with 9 bases between. This CDR3 region has 13 residues. Germline loops: CDR1 GTSNPN, CDR2 SVGIG (reference sequence). CDR3 coding DNA: TGTGCCTGGAGTCCAACTGGAAACACTGAAGCTTTCTTT. Translating gives CAWSPTGNTEAFF.

The chain employs TRBV25-1 and TRBJ1-1, with D possibly matching TRBD1 (6 bases). The CDR3 is 14 residues long. Germline CDR1 is MGHDK and CDR2 is SYGVNS. Between the trimmed V and J ends, which lost 1 base and 3 bases, there was a span of 9 bases. Written as DNA, the CDR3 is TGTGCCAGCAGTGAATCGGACAGCTACACTGAAGCTTTCTTT. Protein: CASSESDSYTEAFF. Drawing the rest from reference TRBV25-1 and TRBJ1-1, the complete variable domain is EADIYQTPRYLVIGTGKKITLECSQTMGHDKMYWYQQDPGMELHLIHYSYGVNSTEKGDLSSESTVSRIRTEHFPLTLESARPSHTSQYLCASSESDSYTEAFFGQGTRLTVV.

A few counts support this clone. This CDR3 is CASSFQGGRRSDTQYF. CDR3 in DNA: TGTGCCAGCAGCTTTCAGGGCGGGAGGAGGTCAGATACGCAGTATTTT. The chain uses TRBV7-3 and TRBJ2-3; 8 bases align to TRBD2. This CDR3 is 16 amino acids long. Germline V gives CDR1 SGHTA, CDR2 FQGTGA. After removal of 3 bases from V and 4 bases from J, the junction contained 9 bases not matched to a gene.

The chain employs TRBV18 and TRBJ1-1, with D maybe TRBD1 (5 bases). This CDR3 comprises 15 residues. Trimming cost V 3 bases and J 2 bases, with 13 bases left between them. CDR1 is KGHSH and CDR2 is LQKENI in the germline V gene. The CDR3 spells CASSPNGRVNTEAFF. CDR3 sequence (DNA): TGTGCCAGCTCACCTAACGGCAGGGTTAACACTGAAGCTTTCTTT.

V usage is TRBV18 and J usage is TRBJ2-1; tentative D call: TRBD1 (5 bases). The CDR3 runs to 15 residues. The V end was cut by 2 bases, the J end by 9 bases, with 17 bases between. Germline assignment: CDR1 KGHSH and CDR2 LQKENI. DNA of the CDR3: TGTGCCAGCTCACCAGACCAGGGCCACAGGACTGAGCAGTTCTTC. As protein: CASSPDQGHRTEQFF.

This rearrangement joins TRBV30 to TRBJ1-6; tentative D call: TRBD1 (5 bases). This CDR3 region has 15 residues. Per germline, CDR1 GTSNPN and CDR2 SVGIG (reference sequence). Deletions cut 0 bases from V and 9 bases from J, with 15 bases between. The DNA for the CDR3 is TGTGCCTGGAGTGTTGGGCTTCGAGGGGTTTCACCCCTCCACTTT. Protein product: CAWSVGLRGVSPLHF.

This sequence joins TRBV27 and TRBJ2-7, with 10 positions matching TRBD2. V lost 1 base and J lost 4; bases outside the gene matches: 4. This CDR3 comprises 15 residues. Germline CDR1 reads MNHEY; CDR2 reads SMNVEV (reference sequence). CDR3 nucleotide sequence: TGTGCCAGCAGTTTATTGGCTAGCGGGAGTTACGAGCAGTACTTC. It specifies CASSLLASGSYEQYF.

CDR3 in amino acids: CASSVDGGDTEAFF. The CDR3 nucleotides are TGTGCCAGCAGCGTAGATGGGGGGGACACTGAAGCTTTCTTT. This sequence joins TRBV9 and TRBJ1-1; possibly TRBD1 for D (5 bases). Trimming removed 0 bases at V and 3 bases at J, with 9 bases between. The CDR3 length is 14 residues. The germline CDR1 and CDR2 sequences are SGDLS and YYNGEE.

The J gene is TRBJ1-1, the V gene TRBV29-1; maybe TRBD1 (5 bases). The germline gives CDR1 SQVTM, CDR2 ANQGSEA. With 0 bases removed from V and 5 bases from J, the gap between germline ends came to 10 bases. This CDR3 region has 13 residues. CDR3 residues: CSVEDLEGTEAFF. In DNA, the CDR3 is TGCAGCGTTGAAGATCTCGAGGGGACTGAAGCTTTCTTT.

The chain couples TRBV11-3 to TRBJ2-5; D is perhaps TRBD2 (7 bases). The length of the CDR3 is 15 residues. From germline, CDR1 is SGHNT and CDR2 YENEEA. The V and J ends lost 0 bases and 3 bases respectively, with 11 bases between them. The CDR3 reads CASSLEGGGEETQYF. CDR3 coding DNA: TGTGCCAGCAGCTTAGAAGGGGGGGGTGAAGAGACCCAGTACTTC.

This clone was observed a handful of times. The J gene is TRBJ2-7, the V gene TRBV11-2; no clear D. The CDR3 length is 14 residues. The germline V gene encodes CDR1 SGHAT and CDR2 FQNNGV. The V end was cut by 5 bases, the J end by 3 bases, with 14 bases between. For the CDR3, the DNA is TGTGCCAGCAGCCTTGGGGTAGCTGGCTACGAGCAGTACTTC. Encoded protein: CASSLGVAGYEQYF.

The chain links TRBV3-1 (or the pseudogene TRBV3-2) to TRBJ1-4; 8 bases fit TRBD1. Trimming cost V 5 bases and J 6 bases; bases outside gene matches: 5. The CDR3 totals 14 residues. The germline V gene has CDR1 LGHDT and CDR2 YNNKEL (reference sequence). CDR3 sequence: CASSFATGDEKLFF. As DNA, the CDR3 is TGTGCCAGCAGCTTCGCGACAGGGGATGAAAAACTGTTTTTT.